These T cell receptor beta chains were read from a single sample in a study of cytomegalovirus exposure and HLA in healthy donors. Produced via immunoSEQ multiplex PCR; TCRdb's table is partial and in-frame only. The sample lists 120,000 to 150,000 clones, about four fifths occurring once. The sequencing sample was made of PBMCs. All receptors derive from a female donor in good health and CMV-seronegative. Each CDR3 is given with its conserved first and last residue. Fields, in order: clone size, V gene, D gene, J gene, CDR3 DNA, CDR3 protein. D genes are given only for firm matches. Expanded clones are given a class, and other clones once, few, many or no size at all.

few	TRBV27	TRBD2	TRBJ2-5	TGTGCCAGCAGTTCGGGACTAGCGGGAGGGCCGGAAGAGACCCAGTACTTC	CASSSGLAGGPEETQYF
.	TRBV10-3	.	TRBJ2-5	TGTGCCATCAATTCCAGGGACACGGGGGAGACCCAGTACTTC	CAINSRDTGETQYF
.	TRBV11-2	.	TRBJ2-7	TGTGCCAGCAGCTTAGAGGGCTTATACGAGCAGTACTTC	CASSLEGLYEQYF
few	TRBV11-3	.	TRBJ2-1	TGTGCCAGCAGCTTGGACAGAGACACCAGCTCCTACAATGAGCAGTTCTTC	CASSLDRDTSSYNEQFF
.	TRBV30	.	TRBJ2-5	TGTGCCTGGGCTCCCCAGAAAGAGACCCAGTACTTC	CAWAPQKETQYF
.	TRBV27	TRBD2	TRBJ2-6	TGTGCCAGCAGTGGGAGCTGGCGGGGGAGGGGGGCCAACGTCCTGACTTTC	CASSGSWRGRGANVLTF
.	TRBV6-1	.	TRBJ1-2	TGTGCCAGCAGAGAGCTGTATGGCTACACCTTC	CASRELYGYTF
.	TRBV5-6	.	TRBJ1-2	TGTGCCAGCAGCCCACTCTATGGGAGCTATGGCTACACCTTC	CASSPLYGSYGYTF
.	TRBV11-2	.	TRBJ2-5	TGTGCCAGCAGCTTAGCGAGGGCCCTGGGGGGGACCCAGTACTTC	CASSLARALGGTQYF
.	TRBV5-4	TRBD1	TRBJ2-7	TGTGCCAGCAGCGGTGGGACAGTTCCCTACGAGCAGTACTTC	CASSGGTVPYEQYF
.	TRBV19	TRBD1	TRBJ2-2	TGTGCCACTGAGAGACGACAGGGATTGACCGGGGAGCTGTTTTTT	CATERRQGLTGELFF
.	TRBV6-5	TRBD1	TRBJ2-7	TGTGCCAGCACCGGGACAGCCTACGAGCAGTACTTC	CASTGTAYEQYF
.	TRBV4-3	TRBD1	TRBJ2-1	TGCGCCAGCAGCCAAGGAAGGGGCTTCGGGACAGGGTCCTACAATGAGCAGTTCTTC	CASSQGRGFGTGSYNEQFF
.	TRBV15	TRBD1	TRBJ2-7	TGTGCCACCAGCAGAGAACAGGGGGCGTACGAGCAGTACTTC	CATSREQGAYEQYF
once	TRBV4-3	.	TRBJ2-2	TGCGCCAGCAGCCAAATTCGGGAGAGGGCCGGGGAGCTGTTTTTT	CASSQIRERAGELFF
.	TRBV5-1	.	TRBJ2-1	TGCGCCAGCAGCTTGGAAGGGAGCTCCTACAATGAGCAGTTCTTC	CASSLEGSSYNEQFF
.	TRBV12-5	.	TRBJ1-5	TGTGCTAGTGGTTTGGCCTTGGGCATTTTCCAGCCCCAGCATTTT	CASGLALGIFQPQHF
.	TRBV5-4	.	TRBJ2-2	TGTGCCAGCAGCTTGGAGCAGAACACCGGGGAGCTGTTTTTT	CASSLEQNTGELFF
.	TRBV5-6	.	TRBJ2-5	TGTGCCAGCAGCCCTCTATCGGGGGACCAAGAGACCCAGTACTTC	CASSPLSGDQETQYF